The clone carrying this TCR beta chain was detected many times. Measured with immunoSEQ multiplex PCR; TCRdb has only the in-frame clones, and not every one. The sample lists 340,000 or so clones; about 86% were seen once. Germline CDR1 and CDR2: MNHEY and SVGEGT. Trimming took off 2 bases at V and 4 bases at J, with 9 bases between the two ends. The CDR3 is 15 residues long. These data belong to a study of blood T cell repertoires in COVID-19. The J gene is TRBJ2-6, the V gene TRBV6-2 or TRBV6-3; D remains unclear. This clonotype was sampled from a man aged 25 to 40 with active or convalescent COVID-19. The source material was peripheral blood. The CDR3 bases are TGTGCCAGCAGTTACCACAGATCAGGGGCCAACGTCCTGACTTTC. Its protein product is CASSYHRSGANVLTF.